The T cell receptor (beta chain) described here comes from a study of shared clonotypes between healthy human individuals. Study-wide context: Per donor, CD8 memory used one plate, CD8 naive used two, CD4 memory used three and CD4 naive used three.

Clones were read by immunoSEQ multiplex PCR, and TCRdb kept only the in-frame ones, dropping some. The sample records around 600,000 clones, more than 95% being singletons. Naive CD8 cells comprised CD45RO-negative, CCR7-positively selected cells, excluding terminally differentiated effector memory CD45RA+ cells. The CDR3 totals 13 residues. Losses at the gene ends were 2 bases for V and 7 bases for J; bases not matched to a gene: 2. The germline V gene has CDR1 MNHEY and CDR2 SVGAGI. This chain links TRBV6-5 with TRBJ2-1; 7 bases agree with TRBD2. The material sequenced was naive CD8+ T cells sorted from blood. This clonotype was sampled from a man aged 25-40 years in good health. The CDR3 bases are TGTGCCAGCAGTTACAGCGGGACGAATGAGCAGTTCTTC. Protein sequence: CASSYSGTNEQFF.